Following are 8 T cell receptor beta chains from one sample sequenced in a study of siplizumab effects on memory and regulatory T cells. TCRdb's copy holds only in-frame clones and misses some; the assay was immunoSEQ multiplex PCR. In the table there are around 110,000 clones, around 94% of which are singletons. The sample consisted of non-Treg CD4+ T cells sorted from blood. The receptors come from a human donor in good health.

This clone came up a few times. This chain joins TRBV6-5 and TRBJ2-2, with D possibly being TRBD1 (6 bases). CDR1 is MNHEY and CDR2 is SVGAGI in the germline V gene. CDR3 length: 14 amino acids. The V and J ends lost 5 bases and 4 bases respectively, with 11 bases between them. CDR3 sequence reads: CASSPNRATGELFF. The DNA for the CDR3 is TGTGCCAGCAGTCCGAACAGGGCCACCGGGGAGCTGTTTTTT.

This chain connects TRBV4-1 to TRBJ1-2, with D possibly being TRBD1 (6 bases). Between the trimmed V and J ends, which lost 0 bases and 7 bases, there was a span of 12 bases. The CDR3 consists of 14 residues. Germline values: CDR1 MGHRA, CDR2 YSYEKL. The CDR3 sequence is CASSQDNRESGYTF. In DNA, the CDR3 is TGCGCCAGCAGCCAAGATAACAGGGAGAGTGGCTACACCTTC.

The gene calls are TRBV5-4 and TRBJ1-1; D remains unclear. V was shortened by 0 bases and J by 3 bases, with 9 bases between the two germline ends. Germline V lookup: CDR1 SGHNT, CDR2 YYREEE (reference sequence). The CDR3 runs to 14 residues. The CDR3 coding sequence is TGTGCCAGCAGCTTGGCCCGGCGCGACACTGAAGCTTTCTTT. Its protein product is CASSLARRDTEAFF.

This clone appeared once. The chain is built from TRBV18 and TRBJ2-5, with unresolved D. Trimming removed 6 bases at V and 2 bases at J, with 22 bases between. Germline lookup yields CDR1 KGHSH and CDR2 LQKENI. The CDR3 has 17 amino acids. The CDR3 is CASSGTVAIGLQETQYF. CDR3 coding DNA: TGTGCCAGCTCGGGTACGGTGGCTATCGGGCTACAAGAGACCCAGTACTTC.

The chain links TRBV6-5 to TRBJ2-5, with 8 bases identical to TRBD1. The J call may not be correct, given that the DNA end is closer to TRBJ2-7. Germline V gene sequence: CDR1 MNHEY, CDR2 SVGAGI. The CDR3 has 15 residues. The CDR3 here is CASIERAGGPYEQYF. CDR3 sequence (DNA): TGTGCCAGCATCGAGAGGGCAGGGGGCCCCTACGAGCAGTACTTC.

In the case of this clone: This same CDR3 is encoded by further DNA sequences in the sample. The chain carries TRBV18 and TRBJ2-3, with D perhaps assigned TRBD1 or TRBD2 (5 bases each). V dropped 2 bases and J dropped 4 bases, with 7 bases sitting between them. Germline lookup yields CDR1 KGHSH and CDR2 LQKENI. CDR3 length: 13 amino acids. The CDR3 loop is CASSPGGADTQYF. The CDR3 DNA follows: TGTGCCAGCTCACCAGGGGGAGCAGATACGCAGTATTTT. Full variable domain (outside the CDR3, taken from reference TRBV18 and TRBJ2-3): NAGVMQNPRHLVRRRGQEARLRCSPMKGHSHVYWYRQLPEEGLKFMVYLQKENIIDESGMPKERFSAEFPKEGPSILRIQQVVRGDSAAYFCASSPGGADTQYFGPGTRLTVL.

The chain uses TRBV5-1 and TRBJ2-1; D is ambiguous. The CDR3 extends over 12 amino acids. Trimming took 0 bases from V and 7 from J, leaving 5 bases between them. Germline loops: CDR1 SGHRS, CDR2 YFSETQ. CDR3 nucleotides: TGCGCCAGCAGCTTGGACGCAAATGAGCAGTTCTTC. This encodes CASSLDANEQFF. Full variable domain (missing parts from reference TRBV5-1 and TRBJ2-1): KAGVTQTPRYLIKTRGQQVTLSCSPISGHRSVSWYQQTPGQGLQFLFEYFSETQRNKGNFPGRFSGRQFSNSRSEMNVSTLELGDSALYLCASSLDANEQFFGPGTRLTVL.

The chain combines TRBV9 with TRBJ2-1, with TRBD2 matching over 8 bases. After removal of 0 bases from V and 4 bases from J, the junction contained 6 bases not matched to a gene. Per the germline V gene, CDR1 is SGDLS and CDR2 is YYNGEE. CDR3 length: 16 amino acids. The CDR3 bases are TGTGCCAGCAGCGTAGCCGGGAGCGGGGGTTACAATGAGCAGTTCTTC. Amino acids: CASSVAGSGGYNEQFF.